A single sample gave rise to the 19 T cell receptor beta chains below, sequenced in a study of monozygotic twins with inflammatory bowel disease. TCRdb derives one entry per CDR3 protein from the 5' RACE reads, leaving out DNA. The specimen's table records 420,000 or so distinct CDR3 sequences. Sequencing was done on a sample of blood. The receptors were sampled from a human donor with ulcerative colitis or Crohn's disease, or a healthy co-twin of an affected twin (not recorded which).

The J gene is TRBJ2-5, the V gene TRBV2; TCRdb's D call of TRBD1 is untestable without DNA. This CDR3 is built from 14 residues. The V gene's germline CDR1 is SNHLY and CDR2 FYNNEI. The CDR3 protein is CASSEVRDWETQYF.

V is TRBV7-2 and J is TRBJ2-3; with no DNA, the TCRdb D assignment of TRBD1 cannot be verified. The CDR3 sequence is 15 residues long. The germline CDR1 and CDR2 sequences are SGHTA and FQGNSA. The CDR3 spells CASSERAARGDTQYF.

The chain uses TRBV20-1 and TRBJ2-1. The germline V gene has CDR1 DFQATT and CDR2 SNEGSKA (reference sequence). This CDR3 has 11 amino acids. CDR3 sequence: CTQGSYNEQFF.

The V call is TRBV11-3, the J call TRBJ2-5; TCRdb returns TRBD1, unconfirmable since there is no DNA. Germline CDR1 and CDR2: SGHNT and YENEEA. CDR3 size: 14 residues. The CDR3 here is CASSTRGQKETQYF. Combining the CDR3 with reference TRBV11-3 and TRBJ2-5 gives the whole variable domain EAGVVQSPRYKIIEKKQPVAFWCNPISGHNTLYWYLQNLGQGPELLIRYENEEAVDDSQLPKDRFSAERLKGVDSTLKIQPAELGDSAVYLCASSTRGQKETQYFGPGTRLLVL.

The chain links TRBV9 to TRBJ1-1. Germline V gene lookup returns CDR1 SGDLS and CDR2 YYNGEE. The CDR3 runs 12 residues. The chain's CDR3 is CASSARIGEAFF.

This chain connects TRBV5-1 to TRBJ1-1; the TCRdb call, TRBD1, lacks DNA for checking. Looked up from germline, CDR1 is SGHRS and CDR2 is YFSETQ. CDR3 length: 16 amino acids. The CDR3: CASSDGSAVWNTEAFF.

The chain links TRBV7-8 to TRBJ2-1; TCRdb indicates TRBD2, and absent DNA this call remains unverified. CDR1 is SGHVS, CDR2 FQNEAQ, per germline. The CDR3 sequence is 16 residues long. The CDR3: CASTPPSGRAYNEQFF.

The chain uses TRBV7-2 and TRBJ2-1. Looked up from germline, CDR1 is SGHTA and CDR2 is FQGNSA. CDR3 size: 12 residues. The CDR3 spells CASSLLSREQFF.

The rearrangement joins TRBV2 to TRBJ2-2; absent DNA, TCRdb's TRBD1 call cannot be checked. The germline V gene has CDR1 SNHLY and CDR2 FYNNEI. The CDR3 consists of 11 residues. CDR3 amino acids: CASLGGGELFF.

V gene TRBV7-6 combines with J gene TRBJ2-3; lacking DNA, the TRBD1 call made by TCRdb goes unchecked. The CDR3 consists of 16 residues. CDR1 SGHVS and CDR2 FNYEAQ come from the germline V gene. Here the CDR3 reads CASSLDGLGGPDTQYF.

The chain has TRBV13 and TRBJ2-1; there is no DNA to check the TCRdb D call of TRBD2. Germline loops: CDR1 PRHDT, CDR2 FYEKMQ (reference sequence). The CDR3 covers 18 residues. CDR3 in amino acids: CASSLGGLAGVTYNEQFF. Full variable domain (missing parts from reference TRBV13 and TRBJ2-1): AAGVIQSPRHLIKEKRETATLKCYPIPRHDTVYWYQQGPGQDPQFLISFYEKMQSDKGSIPDRFSAQQFSDYHSELNMSSLELGDSALYFCASSLGGLAGVTYNEQFFGPGTRLTVL.

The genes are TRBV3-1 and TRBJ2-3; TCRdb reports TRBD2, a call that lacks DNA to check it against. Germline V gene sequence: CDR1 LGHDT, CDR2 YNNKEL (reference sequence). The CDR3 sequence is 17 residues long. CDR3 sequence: CASSKPGLAGYTDTQYF.

CDR3 residues: CASSLELAVAKTGELFF. The chain combines TRBV5-4 with TRBJ2-2; with no DNA, the TCRdb D assignment of TRBD2 cannot be verified. There are 17 residues in the CDR3. CDR1 and CDR2 from the germline V gene are SGHNT and YYREEE (reference sequence).

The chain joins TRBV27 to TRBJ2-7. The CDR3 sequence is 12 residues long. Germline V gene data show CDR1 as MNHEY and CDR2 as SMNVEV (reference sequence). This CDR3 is CASSFPFGEQYF.

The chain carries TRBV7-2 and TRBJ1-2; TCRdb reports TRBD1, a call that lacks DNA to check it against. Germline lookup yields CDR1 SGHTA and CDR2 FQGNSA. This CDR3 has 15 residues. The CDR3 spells CASSGQPRDGYGYTF.

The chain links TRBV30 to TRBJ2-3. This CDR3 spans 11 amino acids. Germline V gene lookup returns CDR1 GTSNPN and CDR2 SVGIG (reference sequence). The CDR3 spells CAWNNADTQYF.

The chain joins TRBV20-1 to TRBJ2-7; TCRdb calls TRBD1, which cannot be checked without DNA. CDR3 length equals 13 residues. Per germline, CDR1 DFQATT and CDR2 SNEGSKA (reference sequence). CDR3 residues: CSASRDRGDEQYF.

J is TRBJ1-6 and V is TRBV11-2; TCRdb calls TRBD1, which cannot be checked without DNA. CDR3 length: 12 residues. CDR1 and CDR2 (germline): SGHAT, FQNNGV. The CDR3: CATRGWDSPLHF.

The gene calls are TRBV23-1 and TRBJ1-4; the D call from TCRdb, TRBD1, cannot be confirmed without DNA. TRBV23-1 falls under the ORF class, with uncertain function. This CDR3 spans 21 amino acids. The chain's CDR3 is CASSRTWDRNSSPARNEKLFF.